This TCR beta chain originates from a study of blood T cell repertoires in COVID-19. As for the study in general: Spain, Italy and the United States supplied samples that represented acute and convalescent COVID-19.

Individuals aged about 18 to 89 years were recruited from 24 US areas. Clinical history as reported by participants underpinned cohort assignment. Cohort 3 donors counted as recovered after two negative PCRs, clearance, or resolved symptoms. Profiling relied on immunoSEQ multiplex PCR, and the TCRdb table lists in-frame clones only, not all of them. The data contain about 260,000 clones, about 82% of them seen just once; the ten biggest clones take up around 2.1%. The ends were cut back, 5 bases at V and 12 bases at J, with 20 bases in the middle. From germline, CDR1 is MDHEN and CDR2 SYDVKM. This CDR3 spans 13 amino acids.

This TCR was recovered from a woman aged 50 to 65 who had recovered from COVID-19. The chain carries TRBV28 and TRBJ2-7, with D possibly being TRBD1 (6 bases). Sequencing used PBMCs or T cells enriched from blood (not recorded which). In DNA, the CDR3 is TGTGCCAGCAGTGGCGGACAGATTCCCAGGAGGTACTTC. Protein: CASSGGQIPRRYF.